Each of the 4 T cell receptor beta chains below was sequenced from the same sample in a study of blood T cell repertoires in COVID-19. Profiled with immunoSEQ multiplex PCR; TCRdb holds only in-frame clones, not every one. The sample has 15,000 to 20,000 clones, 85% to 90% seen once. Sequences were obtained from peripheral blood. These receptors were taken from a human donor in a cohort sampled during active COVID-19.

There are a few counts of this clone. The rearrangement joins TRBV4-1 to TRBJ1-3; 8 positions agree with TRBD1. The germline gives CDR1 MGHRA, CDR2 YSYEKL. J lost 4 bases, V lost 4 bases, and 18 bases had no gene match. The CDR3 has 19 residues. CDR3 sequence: CASSPTFIWTGRLGNTIYF. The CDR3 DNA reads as TGCGCCAGCAGCCCCACCTTTATATGGACAGGGAGGCTCGGAAACACCATATATTTT.

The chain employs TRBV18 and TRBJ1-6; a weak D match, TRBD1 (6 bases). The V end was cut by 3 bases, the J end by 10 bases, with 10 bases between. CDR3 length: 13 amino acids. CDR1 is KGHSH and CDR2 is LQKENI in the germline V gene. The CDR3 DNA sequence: TGTGCCAGCTCACCCAGGGGAGGGTCACCCCTCCACTTT. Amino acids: CASSPRGGSPLHF.

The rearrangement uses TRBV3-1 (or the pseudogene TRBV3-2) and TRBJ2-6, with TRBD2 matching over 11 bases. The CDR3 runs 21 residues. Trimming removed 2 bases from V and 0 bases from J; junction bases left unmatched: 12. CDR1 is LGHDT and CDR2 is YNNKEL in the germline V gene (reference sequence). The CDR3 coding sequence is TGTGCCAGCAGCCAATTAGCGATGGGACTAGCGGAGGACTCTGGGGCCAACGTCCTGACTTTC. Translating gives CASSQLAMGLAEDSGANVLTF.

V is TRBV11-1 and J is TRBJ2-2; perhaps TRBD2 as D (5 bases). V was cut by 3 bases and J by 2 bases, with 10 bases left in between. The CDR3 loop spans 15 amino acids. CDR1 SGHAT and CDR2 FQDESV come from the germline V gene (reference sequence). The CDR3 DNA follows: TGTGCCAGCAGCTTGTGGCTAGCAAACACCGGGGAGCTGTTTTTT. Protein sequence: CASSLWLANTGELFF.